Below, 2 T cell receptor beta chains from the same sample are listed, as sequenced in a study of blood T cell repertoires in COVID-19. Using immunoSEQ multiplex PCR, the repertoire was profiled, and TCRdb retains in-frame clones only, with some absent. The sample lists 30,000 to 40,000 clones; over 70% were seen once. Sequences were obtained from peripheral blood. Receptors were obtained from a man in his 60s with active COVID-19.

This clone appeared once. This sequence joins TRBV12-5 and TRBJ2-3; 8 nucleotides line up with TRBD2. The CDR3 is made up of 16 amino acids. Per germline, CDR1 LGHNT and CDR2 FRNRAP. The junction had 8 bases not matched to a gene; V was cut back by 4 bases and J by 2 bases. CDR3 amino acids: CASGSDAGGLTDTQYF. The CDR3 DNA reads TGTGCTAGTGGTTCCGATGCGGGAGGACTCACAGATACGCAGTATTTT.

V usage is TRBV2 and J usage is TRBJ2-1; D is undetermined. Trimming removed 6 bases from V and 5 bases from J, with 11 bases in between. The length of the CDR3 is 13 residues. Germline loops: CDR1 SNHLY, CDR2 FYNNEI. The DNA for the CDR3 is TGTGCCAGCAGCTACTCCCGGGACAATGAGCAGTTCTTC. Translating gives CASSYSRDNEQFF.